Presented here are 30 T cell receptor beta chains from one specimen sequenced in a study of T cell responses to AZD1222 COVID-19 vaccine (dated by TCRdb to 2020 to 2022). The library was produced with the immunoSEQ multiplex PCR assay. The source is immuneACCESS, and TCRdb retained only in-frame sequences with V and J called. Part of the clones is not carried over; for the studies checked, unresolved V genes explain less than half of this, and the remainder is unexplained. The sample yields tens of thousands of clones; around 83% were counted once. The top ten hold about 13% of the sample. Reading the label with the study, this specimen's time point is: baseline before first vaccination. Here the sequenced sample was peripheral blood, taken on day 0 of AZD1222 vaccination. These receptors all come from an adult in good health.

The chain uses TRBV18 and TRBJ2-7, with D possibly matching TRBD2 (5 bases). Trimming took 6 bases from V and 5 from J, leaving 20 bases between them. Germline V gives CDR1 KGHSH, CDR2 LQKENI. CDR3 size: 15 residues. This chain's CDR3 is CASSTYNGNDHEQYF. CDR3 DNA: TGTGCCAGCTCCACCTACAACGGGAATGACCACGAGCAGTACTTC.

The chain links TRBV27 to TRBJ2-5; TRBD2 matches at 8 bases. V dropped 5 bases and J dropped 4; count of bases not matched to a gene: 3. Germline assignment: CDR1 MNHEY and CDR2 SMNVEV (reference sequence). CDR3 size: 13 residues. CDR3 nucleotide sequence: TGTGCCAGCAGTCATAGCGGGGTAGAGACCCAGTACTTC. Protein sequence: CASSHSGVETQYF.

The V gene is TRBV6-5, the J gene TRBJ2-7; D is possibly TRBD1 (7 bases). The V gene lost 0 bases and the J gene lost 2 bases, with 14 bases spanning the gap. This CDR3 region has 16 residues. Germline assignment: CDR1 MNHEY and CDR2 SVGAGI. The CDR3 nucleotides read TGTGCCAGCAGTTACTCGAAGGGCAGGGGGGCCTACGAGCAGTACTTC. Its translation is CASSYSKGRGAYEQYF.

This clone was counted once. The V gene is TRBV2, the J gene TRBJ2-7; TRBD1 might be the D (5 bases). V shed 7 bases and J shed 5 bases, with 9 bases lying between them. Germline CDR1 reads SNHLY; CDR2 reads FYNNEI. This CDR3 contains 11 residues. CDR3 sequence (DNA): TGTGCCAGCACCCAGGGAAACGAGCAGTACTTC. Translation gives CASTQGNEQYF.

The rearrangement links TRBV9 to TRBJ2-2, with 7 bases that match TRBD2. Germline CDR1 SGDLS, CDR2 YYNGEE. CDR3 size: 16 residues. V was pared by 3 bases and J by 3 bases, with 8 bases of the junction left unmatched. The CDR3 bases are TGTGCCAGCAGCGCCCGAGGACGGGGGGACACCGGGGAGCTGTTTTTT. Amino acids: CASSARGRGDTGELFF.

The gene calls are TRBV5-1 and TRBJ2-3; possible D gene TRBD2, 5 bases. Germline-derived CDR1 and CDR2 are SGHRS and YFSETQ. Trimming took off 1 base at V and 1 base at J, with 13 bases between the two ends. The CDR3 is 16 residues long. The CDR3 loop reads CASSLRSSARTDTQYF. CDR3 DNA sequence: TGCGCCAGCAGCTTGCGGAGTAGCGCGCGCACAGATACGCAGTATTTT.

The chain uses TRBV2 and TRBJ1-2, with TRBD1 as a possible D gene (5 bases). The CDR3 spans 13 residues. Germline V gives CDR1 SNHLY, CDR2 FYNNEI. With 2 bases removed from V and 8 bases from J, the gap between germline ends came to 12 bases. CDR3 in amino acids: CASSELGAWGYTF. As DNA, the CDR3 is TGTGCCAGCAGTGAACTAGGGGCCTGGGGCTACACCTTC. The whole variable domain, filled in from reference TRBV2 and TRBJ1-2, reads EPEVTQTPSHQVTQMGQEVILRCVPISNHLYFYWYRQILGQKVEFLVSFYNNEISEKSEIFDDQFSVERPDGSNFTLKIRSTKLEDSAMYFCASSELGAWGYTFGSGTRLTVV.

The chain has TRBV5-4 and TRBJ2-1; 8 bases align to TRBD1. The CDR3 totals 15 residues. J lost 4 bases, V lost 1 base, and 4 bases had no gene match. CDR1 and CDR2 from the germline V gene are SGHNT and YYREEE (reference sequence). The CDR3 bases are TGTGCCAGCAGCTTGAGACAGGGGCAATACAATGAGCAGTTCTTC. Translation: CASSLRQGQYNEQFF.

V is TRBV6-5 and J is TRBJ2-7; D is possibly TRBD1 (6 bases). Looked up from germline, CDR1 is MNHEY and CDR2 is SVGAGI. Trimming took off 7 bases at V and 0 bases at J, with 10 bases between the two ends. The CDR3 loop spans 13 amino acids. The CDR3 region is CASIGQPSYEQYF. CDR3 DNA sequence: TGTGCCAGCATCGGACAGCCCTCCTACGAGCAGTACTTC.

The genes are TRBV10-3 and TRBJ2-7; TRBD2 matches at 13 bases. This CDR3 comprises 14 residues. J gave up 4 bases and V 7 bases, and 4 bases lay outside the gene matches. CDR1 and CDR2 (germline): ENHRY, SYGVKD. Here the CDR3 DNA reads TGTGCCATCAAAGGGACTAGCGGGGATTACGAGCAGTACTTC. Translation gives CAIKGTSGDYEQYF.

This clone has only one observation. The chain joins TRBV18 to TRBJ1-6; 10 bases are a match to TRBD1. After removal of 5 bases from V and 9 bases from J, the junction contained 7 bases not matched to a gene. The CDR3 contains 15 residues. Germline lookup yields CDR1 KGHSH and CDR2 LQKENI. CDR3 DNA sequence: TGTGCCAGCTCAGCCGACAGGGGGCTCCTTTCACCCCTCCACTTT. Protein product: CASSADRGLLSPLHF. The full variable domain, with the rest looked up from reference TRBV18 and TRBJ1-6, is NAGVMQNPRHLVRRRGQEARLRCSPMKGHSHVYWYRQLPEEGLKFMVYLQKENIIDESGMPKERFSAEFPKEGPSILRIQQVVRGDSAAYFCASSADRGLLSPLHFGNGTRLTVT.

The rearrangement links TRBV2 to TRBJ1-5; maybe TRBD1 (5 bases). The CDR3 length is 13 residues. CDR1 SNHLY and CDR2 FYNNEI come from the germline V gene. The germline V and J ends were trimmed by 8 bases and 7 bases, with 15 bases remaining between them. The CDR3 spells CASGPGPPQPQHF. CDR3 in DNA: TGTGCCAGCGGTCCAGGGCCCCCCCAGCCCCAGCATTTT.

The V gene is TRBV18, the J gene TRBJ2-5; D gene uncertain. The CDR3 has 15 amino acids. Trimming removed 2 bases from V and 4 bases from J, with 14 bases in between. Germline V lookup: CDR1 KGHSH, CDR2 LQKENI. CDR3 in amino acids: CASSPAGAPPETQYF. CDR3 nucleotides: TGTGCCAGCTCACCAGCCGGAGCTCCTCCAGAGACCCAGTACTTC.

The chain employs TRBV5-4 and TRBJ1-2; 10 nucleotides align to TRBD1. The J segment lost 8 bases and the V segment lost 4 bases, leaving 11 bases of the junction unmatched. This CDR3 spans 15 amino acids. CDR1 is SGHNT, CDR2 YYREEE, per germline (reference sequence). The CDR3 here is CASSKGQGTMRGYTF. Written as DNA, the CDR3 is TGTGCCAGCAGCAAGGGACAGGGGACTATGAGGGGCTACACCTTC.

CDR3: CASSWTTLMNTEAFF. The CDR3 nucleotides are TGTGCCAGCAGCTGGACAACGTTGATGAACACTGAAGCTTTCTTT. The chain recombines TRBV6-5 with TRBJ1-1; possibly TRBD1 for D (5 bases). This CDR3 is 15 amino acids long. V gave up 6 bases and J gave up 0 bases, with 14 bases separating them. The germline V gene encodes CDR1 MNHEY and CDR2 SVGAGI.

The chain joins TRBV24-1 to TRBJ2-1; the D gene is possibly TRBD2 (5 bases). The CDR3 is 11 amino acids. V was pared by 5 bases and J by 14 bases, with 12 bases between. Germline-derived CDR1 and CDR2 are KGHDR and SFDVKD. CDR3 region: CATSGSTGKFF. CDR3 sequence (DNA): TGTGCCACCAGTGGCTCGACGGGAAAGTTCTTC.

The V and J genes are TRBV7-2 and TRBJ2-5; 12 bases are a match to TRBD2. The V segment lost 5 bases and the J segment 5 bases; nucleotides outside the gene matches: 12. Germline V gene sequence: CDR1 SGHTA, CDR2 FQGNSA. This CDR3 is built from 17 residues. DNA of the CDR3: TGTGCCAGCAGCCCCGGGGCTAGCGGGGGGGCCGGGGAGACCCAGTACTTC. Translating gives CASSPGASGGAGETQYF.

The CDR3: CATSDFSGVHNEQFF. The CDR3 DNA is TGTGCCACCAGTGATTTTTCGGGAGTACACAATGAGCAGTTCTTC. This sequence joins TRBV24-1 and TRBJ2-1, with D possibly being TRBD2 (6 bases). The V gene's germline CDR1 is KGHDR and CDR2 SFDVKD. The V end was cut by 1 base, the J end by 5 bases, with 11 bases between. The CDR3 contains 15 residues.

This CDR3 reads CASSQDSGKGDTDTQYF. In nucleotides, the CDR3 is TGTGCCAGCAGCCAAGATAGCGGGAAAGGGGACACAGATACGCAGTATTTT. The chain carries TRBV4-2 and TRBJ2-3, with TRBD2 identical over 8 bases. This CDR3 spans 17 amino acids. The V gene's germline CDR1 is LGHNA and CDR2 YNFKEQ. Losses at the gene ends were 0 bases for V and 2 bases for J; bases not matched to a gene: 7.

The CDR3 region is CASSPRGGYNEKLFF. DNA of the CDR3: TGTGCCAGCAGCCCGAGAGGGGGGTATAATGAAAAACTGTTTTTT. This chain links TRBV7-6 with TRBJ1-4; D perhaps matches TRBD1 (6 bases). The V gene lost 5 bases and the J gene lost 4 bases, with 14 bases spanning the gap. This CDR3 has 15 amino acids. CDR1 and CDR2 (germline): SGHVS, FNYEAQ.

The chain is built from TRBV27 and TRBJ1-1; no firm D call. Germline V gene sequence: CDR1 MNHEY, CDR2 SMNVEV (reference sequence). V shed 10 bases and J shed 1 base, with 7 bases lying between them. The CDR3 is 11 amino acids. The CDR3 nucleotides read TGTGCCACCCTGCGGAACACTGAAGCTTTCTTT. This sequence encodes CATLRNTEAFF.

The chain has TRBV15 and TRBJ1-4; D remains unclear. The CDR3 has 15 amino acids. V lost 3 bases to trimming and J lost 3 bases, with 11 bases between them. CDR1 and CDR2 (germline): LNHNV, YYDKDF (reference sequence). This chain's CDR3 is CATSRDAGSNEKLFF. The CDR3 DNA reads TGTGCCACCAGCAGGGACGCGGGGTCTAATGAAAAACTGTTTTTT.

CDR3: CASSPTGYGYTF. For the CDR3, the DNA is TGTGCCAGCAGTCCAACCGGGTATGGCTACACCTTC. The genes are TRBV12-3 or TRBV12-4 and TRBJ1-2; D gene unclear. This CDR3 comprises 12 residues. V was pared by 5 bases and J by 5 bases, with 9 bases between.

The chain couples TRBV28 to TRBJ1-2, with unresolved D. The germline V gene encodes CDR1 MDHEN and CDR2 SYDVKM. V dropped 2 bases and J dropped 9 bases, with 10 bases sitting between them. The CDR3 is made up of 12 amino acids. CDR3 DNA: TGTGCCAGCAGTTTAGGTGGGAAGAGCTACACCTTC. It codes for CASSLGGKSYTF.

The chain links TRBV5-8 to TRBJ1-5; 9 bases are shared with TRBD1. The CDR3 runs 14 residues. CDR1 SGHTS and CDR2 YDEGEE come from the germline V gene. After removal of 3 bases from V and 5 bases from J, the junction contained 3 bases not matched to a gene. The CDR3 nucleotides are TGTGCCAGCAGCTCCCGGACAGGGGATCAGCCCCAGCATTTT. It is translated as CASSSRTGDQPQHF.

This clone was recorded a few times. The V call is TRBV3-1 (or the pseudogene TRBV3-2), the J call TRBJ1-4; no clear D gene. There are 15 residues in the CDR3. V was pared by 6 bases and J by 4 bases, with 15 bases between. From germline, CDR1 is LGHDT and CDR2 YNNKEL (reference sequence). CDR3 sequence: CASSLISGSNEKLFF. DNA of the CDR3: TGTGCCAGCAGTCTAATATCCGGGAGTAATGAAAAACTGTTTTTT.

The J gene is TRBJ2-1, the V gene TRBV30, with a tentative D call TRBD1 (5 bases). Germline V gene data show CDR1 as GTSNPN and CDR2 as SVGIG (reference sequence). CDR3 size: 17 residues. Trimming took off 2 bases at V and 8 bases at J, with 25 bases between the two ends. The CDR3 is CAWSLGGFSYRSHEQFF. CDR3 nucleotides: TGTGCCTGGAGTCTCGGTGGATTCTCCTACAGGTCCCATGAGCAGTTCTTC.

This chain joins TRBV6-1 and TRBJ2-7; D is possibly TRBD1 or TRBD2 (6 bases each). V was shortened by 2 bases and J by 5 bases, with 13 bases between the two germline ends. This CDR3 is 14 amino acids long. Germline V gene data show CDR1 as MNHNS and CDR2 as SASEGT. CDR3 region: CASSEYGGPNEQYF. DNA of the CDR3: TGTGCCAGCAGTGAATATGGGGGGCCCAACGAGCAGTACTTC.

The CDR3 DNA reads TGTGCCAGCTCGCAGGGGATTGGCACTGAAGCTTTCTTT. This translates into CASSQGIGTEAFF. The gene calls are TRBV18 and TRBJ1-1; D is perhaps TRBD1 (6 bases). CDR3 size: 13 residues. The V and J ends lost 6 bases and 4 bases respectively, with 12 bases between them. In germline, CDR1 is KGHSH, CDR2 LQKENI.

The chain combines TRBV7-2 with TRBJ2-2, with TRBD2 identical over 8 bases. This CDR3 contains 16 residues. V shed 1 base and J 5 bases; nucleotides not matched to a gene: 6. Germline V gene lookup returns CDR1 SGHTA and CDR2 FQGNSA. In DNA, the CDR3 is TGTGCCAGCAGCTTAGGCGGGGGGCCGAGGACCGGGGAGCTGTTTTTT. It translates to CASSLGGGPRTGELFF.